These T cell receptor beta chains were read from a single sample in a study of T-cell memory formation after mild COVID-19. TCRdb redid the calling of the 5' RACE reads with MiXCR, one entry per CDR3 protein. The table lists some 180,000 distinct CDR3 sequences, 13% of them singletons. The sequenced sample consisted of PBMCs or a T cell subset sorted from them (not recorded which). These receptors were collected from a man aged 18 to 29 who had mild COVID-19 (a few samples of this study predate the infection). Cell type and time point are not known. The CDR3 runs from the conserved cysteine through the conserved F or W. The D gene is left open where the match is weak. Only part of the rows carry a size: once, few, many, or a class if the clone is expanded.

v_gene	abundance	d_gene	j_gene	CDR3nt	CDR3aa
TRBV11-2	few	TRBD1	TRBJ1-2	TGTGCCAGCAGCTTAGATCAGGGGGTGTATGGCTACACCTTC	CASSLDQGVYGYTF
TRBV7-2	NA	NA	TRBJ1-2	TGTGCCAGCAGCTTAGACCCTAACTATGGCTACACCTTC	CASSLDPNYGYTF
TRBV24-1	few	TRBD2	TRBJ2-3	TGTGCCACCAGTGATCCCGGGACTAGCGGGGATACGCAGTATTTT	CATSDPGTSGDTQYF
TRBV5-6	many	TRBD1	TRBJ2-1	TGTGCCAGCAGCTTTTCGGGGACAGGGAATTACAATGAGCAGTTCTTC	CASSFSGTGNYNEQFF
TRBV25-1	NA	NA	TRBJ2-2	TGTGCCAGCAGTGAGCGCGAGGTTCTAACCGGGGAGCTGTTTTTT	CASSEREVLTGELFF
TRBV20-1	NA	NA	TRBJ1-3	TGCAGTGCCGGGGGCGGGGGAGAGTCTGGAAACACCATATATTTT	CSAGGGGESGNTIYF
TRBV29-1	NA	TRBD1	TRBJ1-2	TGCAGCGTTGCGCCGGGACAGGGGGACGGCTACACCTTC	CSVAPGQGDGYTF
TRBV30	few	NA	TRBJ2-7	TGTGCCTGGACGATGGGGGGTGGGCTCGAGCAGTACTTC	CAWTMGGGLEQYF
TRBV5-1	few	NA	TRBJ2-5	TGCGCCAGCAGCCCGGCACGAGAGACCCAGTACTTC	CASSPARETQYF
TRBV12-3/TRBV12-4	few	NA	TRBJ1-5	TGTGCCAGCACCTGGGCAGACCACAGGCCCCAGCATTTT	CASTWADHRPQHF
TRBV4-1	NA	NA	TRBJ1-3	TGCGCCAGCAGCCAAGCCGACACTATCTCTGGAAACACCATATATTTT	CASSQADTISGNTIYF
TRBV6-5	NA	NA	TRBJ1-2	TGTGCCAGCAGTGCCACGGGGCTAGGTGTCTACACCTTC	CASSATGLGVYTF
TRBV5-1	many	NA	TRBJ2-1	TGCGCCAGCAGCTTGACGGACAATGAGCAGTTCTTC	CASSLTDNEQFF
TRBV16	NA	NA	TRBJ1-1	TGTGCCAGCGGGGGAAGTTTGAACACTGAAGCTTTCTTT	CASGGSLNTEAFF
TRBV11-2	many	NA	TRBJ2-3	TGTGCCAGCAGCTTAGCGACCCCTCGATATACGCAGTATTTT	CASSLATPRYTQYF
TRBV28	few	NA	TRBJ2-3	TGTGCCAGCAGTCCACAGGGAGCCACAGATACGCAGTATTTT	CASSPQGATDTQYF
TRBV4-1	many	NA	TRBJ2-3	TGCGCCAGCAGCCAAGTGCCCGGTGGTGCGCAGTATTTT	CASSQVPGGAQYF
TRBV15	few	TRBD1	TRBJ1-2	TGTGCCACCAGCAGAGATAAGGGCCAGGGGGCGTTGGGAGGCTACACCTTC	CATSRDKGQGALGGYTF
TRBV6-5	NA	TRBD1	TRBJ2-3	TGTGCCAGCACCGTACAGGGGCCCACAGATACGCAGTATTTT	CASTVQGPTDTQYF
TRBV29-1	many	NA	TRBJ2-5	TGCAGCTTTGCCCTTTGGGGGACCCAGTACTTC	CSFALWGTQYF
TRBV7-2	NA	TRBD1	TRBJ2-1	TGTGCCAGCAGCTTACAAGGACTGACAGGGGTTGAGCAGTTCTTC	CASSLQGLTGVEQFF
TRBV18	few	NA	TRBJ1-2	TGTGCCAGCTCACCACCGAATCAACCCACGACCTACTATGGCTACACCTTC	CASSPPNQPTTYYGYTF
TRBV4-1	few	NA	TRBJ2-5	TGCGCCAGCAGCCAACGAGTAGAGGGGACCCAGTACTTC	CASSQRVEGTQYF
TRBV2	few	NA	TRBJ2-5	TGTGCCAGCAGTGAACTTTACGGGACCCAGTACTTC	CASSELYGTQYF
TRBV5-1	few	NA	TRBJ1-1	TGCGCCAGCAGAACCATGCACACGAACACTGAAGCTTTCTTT	CASRTMHTNTEAFF
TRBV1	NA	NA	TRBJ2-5	TGCACCAGCAGCCCGCCTTTCCCAGCAGGAGAGACCCAGTACTTC	CTSSPPFPAGETQYF
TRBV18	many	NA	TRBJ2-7	TGTGCCAGCTCACGCGAATCCTACGAGCAGTACTTC	CASSRESYEQYF
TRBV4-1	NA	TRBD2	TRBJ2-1	TGCGCCAGCAGCCAAGTTATCATGCCACGTCGACTAGCGACGAGGGGGCAGTTCTTC	CASSQVIMPRRLATRGQFF
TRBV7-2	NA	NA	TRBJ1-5	TGTGCCAGCAGCATTGGACGAGGGCAGCCCCAGCATTTT	CASSIGRGQPQHF
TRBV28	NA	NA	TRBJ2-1	TGTGCCAGCAGTTTAGGGGGACACGACAATGAGCAGTTCTTC	CASSLGGHDNEQFF
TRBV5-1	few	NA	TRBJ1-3	TGCGCCAGCAGCCTGGAGGTTGTAAATCCTGGAAACACCATATATTTT	CASSLEVVNPGNTIYF
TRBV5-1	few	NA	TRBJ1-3	TGCGCCAGCAGCGCAAACACGCGGTCTGGAAACACCATATATTTT	CASSANTRSGNTIYF
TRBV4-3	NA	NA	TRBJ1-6	TGCGCCAGCAGCCAAGGAAACGGCGCGATTAATTCACCCCTCCACTTT	CASSQGNGAINSPLHF
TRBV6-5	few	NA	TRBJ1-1	TGTGCCAGCAGTTACTACTCATCGGGGGGCACTGAAGCTTTCTTT	CASSYYSSGGTEAFF
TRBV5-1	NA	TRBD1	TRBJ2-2	TGCGCCAGCAGCTTGGTTACAGGGGCCACCGGGGAGCTGTTTTTT	CASSLVTGATGELFF
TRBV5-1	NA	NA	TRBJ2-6	TGCGCCAGCGCCGTGGGTGCGAGCTCTGGGGCCAACGTCCTGACTTTC	CASAVGASSGANVLTF
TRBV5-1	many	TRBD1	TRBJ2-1	TGCGCCAGCCACGAGACAGGGGCAGAGGGTGAGCAGTTCTTC	CASHETGAEGEQFF
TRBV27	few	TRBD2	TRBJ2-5	TGTGCCAGCAAGAACTGGCGGGGGGGCGGAGAGACCCAGTACTTC	CASKNWRGGGETQYF
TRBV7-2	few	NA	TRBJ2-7	TGTGCCAGCAGCTTAGCCGTTGTCACTTCCTACGAGCAGTACTTC	CASSLAVVTSYEQYF
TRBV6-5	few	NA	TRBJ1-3	TGTGCCAGCAGTTACTCTTGGGGCTCTGGAAACACCATATATTTT	CASSYSWGSGNTIYF
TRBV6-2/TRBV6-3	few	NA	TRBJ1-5	TGTGCCAGCAGCCACCGGGGAGGAGGCAATCAGCCCCAGCATTTT	CASSHRGGGNQPQHF
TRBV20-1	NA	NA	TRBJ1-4	TGCAGTGCTAGGGGGGCGCCCCGTGAAAAACTGTTTTTT	CSARGAPREKLFF